These T cell receptor beta chains were read from a single sample in a study of neurological immune-mediated disorders. From the 5' RACE reads, TCRdb called clonotypes with MiXCR, one entry per CDR3 protein. Here the sample spans roughly 120,000 distinct CDR3 sequences, 3% to 3.5% being singletons. Sequenced material: PBMCs. These receptors all stem from a woman in her thirties with multiple sclerosis. The CDR3 runs from the conserved cysteine through the conserved F or W. D genes are given only for firm matches. Size is stated for part of the rows, as once, few or many counts, or as a class when the clone is expanded.

clone_size	d_call	v_call	j_call	cdr3_nt	cdr3_aa
many	TRBD2	TRBV7-2	TRBJ2-1	TGTGCCAGCAGCTCCTATTTAGCGGGAGTTGTTGAGCAGTTCTTC	CASSSYLAGVVEQFF
many	NA	TRBV20-1	TRBJ2-3	TGCAGTGCTAGCTGGGGGGGGGCCAGCGATACGCAGTATTTT	CSASWGGASDTQYF
many	NA	TRBV27	TRBJ2-5	TGTGCCAGCAGTCTGTGGCGAGGCGCAGAGACCCAGTACTTC	CASSLWRGAETQYF
NA	TRBD1	TRBV20-1	TRBJ1-4	TGCAGCTTCGGACAGGGGAACGAAAAACTGTTTTTT	CSFGQGNEKLFF
many	NA	TRBV4-1	TRBJ1-2	TGCGCCAGCAGGCCAATAATGGGCGGGGGCTACACCTTC	CASRPIMGGGYTF
many	TRBD1	TRBV6-6	TRBJ2-3	TGTGCCAGCAGTTACTCGGCAAGGGGGCGAGTCACAGATACGCAGTATTTT	CASSYSARGRVTDTQYF
many	TRBD1	TRBV6-5	TRBJ2-2	TGTGCCAGCAGTCCCACAGGGGGACAGAACACCGGGGAGCTGTTTTTT	CASSPTGGQNTGELFF
many	TRBD1	TRBV5-1	TRBJ1-5	TGCGCCAGCAGCTTGGACACAGGGGGCAGTCAGCCCCAGCATTTT	CASSLDTGGSQPQHF
NA	NA	TRBV18	TRBJ2-5	TGTGCCAGCTACTCCCAGGCTCAAGAGACCCAGTACTTC	CASYSQAQETQYF
many	NA	TRBV5-1	TRBJ2-1	TGCGCCAGCAGCTTGGGATCAGCGGTCCATGAGCAGTTCTTC	CASSLGSAVHEQFF
many	NA	TRBV6-5	TRBJ1-5	TGTGCCAGCAAACAGGGTTCAGGACAGCCCCAGCATTTT	CASKQGSGQPQHF
few	NA	TRBV18	TRBJ1-2	TGTGCCAGCTCATGGGTAGACGGGGACTATGGCTACACCTTC	CASSWVDGDYGYTF
many	NA	TRBV7-2	TRBJ2-4	TGTGCCAGCAGCTCCGGGGGCATTCAGTACTTC	CASSSGGIQYF
many	TRBD2	TRBV5-1	TRBJ2-5	TGCGCCAGCAGCTTTTCCAGCGGGAGGGGGCAAGAGACCCAGTACTTC	CASSFSSGRGQETQYF
many	TRBD2	TRBV3-1	TRBJ2-1	TGTGCCAGCAATTTGCTAGCGGGAGCAGGGAAGCAGTTCTTC	CASNLLAGAGKQFF
many	NA	TRBV20-1	TRBJ1-2	TGCAGTGCTAGAGATATCGGCAGTAACTATGGCTACACCTTC	CSARDIGSNYGYTF
many	TRBD1	TRBV10-3	TRBJ1-4	TGTGCCACCAAATCGACAGGGGAGGGAGAAAAACTGTTTTTT	CATKSTGEGEKLFF
many	NA	TRBV29-1	TRBJ1-1	TGCAGCGTTGAAGAACGGCGGAACGCTGAAGCTTTCTTT	CSVEERRNAEAFF
many	NA	TRBV5-1	TRBJ1-1	TGCGCCAGCAGCTCCCTTGCTACCGGGGGAACTGAAGCTTTCTTT	CASSSLATGGTEAFF
many	NA	TRBV20-1	TRBJ1-1	TGCAGTGCTAGAGATACCCTCGAGGGTGGGAACACTGAAGCTTTCTTT	CSARDTLEGGNTEAFF
NA	NA	TRBV20-1	TRBJ1-1	TGCAGTGCTAATTTAAATCTGGGGAACACTGAAGCTTTCTTT	CSANLNLGNTEAFF
many	NA	TRBV24-1	TRBJ2-2	TGTGCCACCGTGAGAGGGACGCTAACCGGGGAGCTGTTTTTT	CATVRGTLTGELFF
many	TRBD2	TRBV20-1	TRBJ2-3	TGCAGTGCTAGAGATCCCCGGAGAGCCGCCCTAGCGGGAGGCACAGATACGCAGTATTTT	CSARDPRRAALAGGTDTQYF
many	NA	TRBV15	TRBJ2-5	TGTGCCACCAGCCCCGGACGGAAAGGGGAGACCCAGTACTTC	CATSPGRKGETQYF
many	TRBD2	TRBV20-1	TRBJ2-3	TGCAGTGCCAACCCAAGCGGGAGTCGGGCAGATACGCAGTATTTT	CSANPSGSRADTQYF